The clone carrying this TCR beta chain was seen only a few times. Its target is unknown. Trimming shortened V by 7 bases and J by 3 bases, and 12 bases separated the two germline ends. This CDR3 is 13 amino acids long. Germline V gene data show CDR1 as MNHEY and CDR2 as SVGAGI. Each CDR3 protein is one row after TCRdb ran MiXCR on the 5' RACE reads. The data show around 310,000 distinct CDR3 sequences, about 16% seen once. The data belong to a study of T-cell memory formation after mild COVID-19. General study results and limits: Several responding clones turned up in pre-infection memory, indicating that cross-reactive memory may have taken part. CD4/CD8 balance held among clones contracting day 15 to 85, and later expanders leaned CD4+. Second-wave clones that peaked on day 37 lacked confirmed SARS-CoV-2 specificity.

The clonotype comes from a man aged 18 to 35 who had mild COVID-19 (a few samples of this study predate the infection). Cell type and time point are not known. What was sequenced was PBMCs or a T cell subset sorted from them (not recorded which). This chain connects TRBV6-5 to TRBJ1-2; no firm D call. The CDR3, as DNA: TGTGCCAGCACCTTAGACCCCTACTATGGCTACACCTTC. Translated, it gives CASTLDPYYGYTF.